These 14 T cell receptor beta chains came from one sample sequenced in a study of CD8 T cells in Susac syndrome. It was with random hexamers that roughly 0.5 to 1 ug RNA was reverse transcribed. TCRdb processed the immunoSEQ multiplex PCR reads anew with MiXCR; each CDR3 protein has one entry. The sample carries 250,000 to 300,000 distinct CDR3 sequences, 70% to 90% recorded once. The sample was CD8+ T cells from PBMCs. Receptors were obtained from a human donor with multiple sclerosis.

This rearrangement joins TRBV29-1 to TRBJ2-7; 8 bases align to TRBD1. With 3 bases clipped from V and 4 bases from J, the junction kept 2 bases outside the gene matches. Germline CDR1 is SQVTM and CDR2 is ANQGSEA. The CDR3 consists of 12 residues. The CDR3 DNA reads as TGCAGCGTTGAGGACAGGGAATACGAGCAGTACTTC. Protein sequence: CSVEDREYEQYF.

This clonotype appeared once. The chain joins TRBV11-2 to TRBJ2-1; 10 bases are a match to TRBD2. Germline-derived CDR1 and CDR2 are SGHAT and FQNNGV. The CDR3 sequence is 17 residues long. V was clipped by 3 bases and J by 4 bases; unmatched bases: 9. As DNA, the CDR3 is TGTGCCAGCAGCTTTTTAAGCGGGAGGGCCGTGTACAATGAGCAGTTCTTC. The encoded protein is CASSFLSGRAVYNEQFF.

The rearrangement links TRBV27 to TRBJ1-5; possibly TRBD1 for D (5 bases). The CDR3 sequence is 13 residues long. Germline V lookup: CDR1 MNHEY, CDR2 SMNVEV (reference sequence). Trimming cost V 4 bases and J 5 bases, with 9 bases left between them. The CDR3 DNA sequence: TGTGCCAGCAGTTCCCGGGGGGATCAGCCCCAGCATTTT. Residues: CASSSRGDQPQHF.

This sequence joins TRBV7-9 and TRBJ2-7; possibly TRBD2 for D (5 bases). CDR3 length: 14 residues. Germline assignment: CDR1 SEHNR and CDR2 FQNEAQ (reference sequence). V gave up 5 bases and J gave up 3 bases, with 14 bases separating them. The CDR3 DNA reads TGTGCCAGCAGCCGCCCTCTAGCAGGCTACGAGCAGTACTTC. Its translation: CASSRPLAGYEQYF.

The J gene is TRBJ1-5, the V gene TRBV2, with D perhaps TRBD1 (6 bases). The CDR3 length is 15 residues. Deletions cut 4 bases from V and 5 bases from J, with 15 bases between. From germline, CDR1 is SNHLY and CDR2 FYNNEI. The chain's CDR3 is CASSVGRGGDQPQHF. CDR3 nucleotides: TGTGCCAGCAGTGTTGGCAGGGGAGGTGATCAGCCCCAGCATTTT.

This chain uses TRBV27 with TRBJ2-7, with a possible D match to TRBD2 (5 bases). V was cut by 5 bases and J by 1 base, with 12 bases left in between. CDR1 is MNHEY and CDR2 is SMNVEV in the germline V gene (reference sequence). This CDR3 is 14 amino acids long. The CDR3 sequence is CASSPYWESYEQYF. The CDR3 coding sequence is TGTGCCAGCAGTCCATACTGGGAGTCCTACGAGCAGTACTTC.

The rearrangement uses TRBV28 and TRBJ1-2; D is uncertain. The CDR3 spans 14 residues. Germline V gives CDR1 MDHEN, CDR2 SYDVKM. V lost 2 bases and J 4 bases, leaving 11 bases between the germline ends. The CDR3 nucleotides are TGTGCCAGCAGTTTAGAGGCAGGACTCTATGGCTACACCTTC. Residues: CASSLEAGLYGYTF.

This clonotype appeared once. The CDR3 spells CASSHEVSTYNEQFF. CDR3 coding DNA: TGTGCCAGCAGCCACGAAGTCAGCACCTACAATGAGCAGTTCTTC. The chain links TRBV14 to TRBJ2-1, with D unclear. Germline-derived CDR1 and CDR2 are SGHDN and FVKESK. The ends were cut back, 3 bases at V and 2 bases at J, with 11 bases in the middle. CDR3 length: 15 residues.

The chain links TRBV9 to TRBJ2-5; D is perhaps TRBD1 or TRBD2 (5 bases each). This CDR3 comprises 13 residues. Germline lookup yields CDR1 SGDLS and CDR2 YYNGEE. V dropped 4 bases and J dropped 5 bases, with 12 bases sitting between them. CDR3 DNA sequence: TGTGCCAGCAGCAGGGACCCTGGGGAGACCCAGTACTTC. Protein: CASSRDPGETQYF.

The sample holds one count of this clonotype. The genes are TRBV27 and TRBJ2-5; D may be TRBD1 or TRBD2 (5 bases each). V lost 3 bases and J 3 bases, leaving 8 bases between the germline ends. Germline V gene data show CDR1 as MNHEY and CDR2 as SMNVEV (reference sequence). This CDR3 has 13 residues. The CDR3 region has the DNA TGTGCCAGCAGTTTTCTGGGGGAAGAGACCCAGTACTTC. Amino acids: CASSFLGEETQYF.

The CDR3 sequence: CASSLELVEKLFF. DNA for the CDR3: TGTGCCAGCAGCCTGGAACTCGTTGAAAAACTGTTTTTT. The rearrangement links TRBV2 to TRBJ1-4; D not certain. Germline-derived CDR1 and CDR2 are SNHLY and FYNNEI. V lost 6 bases and J 7 bases, leaving 12 bases between the germline ends. The CDR3 has 13 residues.

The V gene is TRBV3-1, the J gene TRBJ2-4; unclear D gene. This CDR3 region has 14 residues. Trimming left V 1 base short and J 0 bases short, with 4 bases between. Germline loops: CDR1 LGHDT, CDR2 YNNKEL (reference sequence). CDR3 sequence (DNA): TGTGCCAGCAGCCAAGCCCTAGCCAAAAACATTCAGTACTTC. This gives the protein CASSQALAKNIQYF.

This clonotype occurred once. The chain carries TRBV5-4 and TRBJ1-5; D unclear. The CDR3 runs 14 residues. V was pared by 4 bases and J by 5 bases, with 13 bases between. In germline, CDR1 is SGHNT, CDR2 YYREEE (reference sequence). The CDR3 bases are TGTGCCAGCAGCCCTGACGGCAGTTATCAGCCCCAGCATTTT. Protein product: CASSPDGSYQPQHF.

DNA of the CDR3: TGTGCCAGCAGCAAAGTACGGCGGGAGCACGAGCAGTACTTC. Amino acid sequence: CASSKVRREHEQYF. The chain uses TRBV21-1 and TRBJ2-7; TRBD2, as called in the table, went unchecked against the DNA. TRBV21-1 corresponds to a pseudogene. The CDR3 sequence is 14 residues long.